The clone carrying this T cell receptor beta chain appeared a few times. Generated by immunoSEQ multiplex PCR, the TCRdb table keeps only in-frame clones and is missing some. The sample lists about 89,000 clones; 70% to 90% were seen once. This sample was included in a study of identifying expanded T cells in peripheral blood. Trimming took 7 bases from V and 1 from J, leaving 13 bases between them. The CDR3 loop spans 14 amino acids. Looked up from germline, CDR1 is MNHEY and CDR2 is SVGAGI. Collection occurred without any documented infections or immune events in donors. Material for sequencing was blood. This TCR came from a person aged 18 to 75 in good health. The chain links TRBV6-5 to TRBJ1-1; D gene ambiguous. In nucleotides, the CDR3 is TGTGCCAGCATAAATCTCAGGAGGAACACTGAAGCTTTCTTT. Protein: CASINLRRNTEAFF.